This TCR beta chain was sequenced in a study of cytomegalovirus exposure and HLA in healthy donors. The primer mix had 60 Vbeta and 13 Jbeta primers. Sequencing used immunoSEQ multiplex PCR; TCRdb keeps in-frame clones, though not all of them. Among some 89,000 clones listed, 70% to 85% were seen once. V dropped 7 bases and J dropped 7 bases, with 7 bases sitting between them. The CDR3 extends over 11 amino acids. Looked up from germline, CDR1 is SNHLY and CDR2 is FYNNEI. Despite likely unrecorded immune exposures, the donors were nominally healthy at the time of sampling. Sequenced input: PBMCs. This sequence was found in a man in his sixties in good health and CMV-seronegative. This chain links TRBV2 with TRBJ2-2; D unclear. The CDR3 spells CASKLSGELFF. As DNA, the CDR3 is TGTGCCAGCAAACTAAGCGGGGAGCTGTTTTTT.